This TCR beta chain was obtained from a study of CXCR3-negative and CXCR3-positive naive CD8 T cells. In the case of this clonotype: Its antigen is not identified.

Carrying UMI labels, the TRB cDNA libraries were prepared through 5' RACE. TCRdb re-analyzed the 5' RACE reads; it lists each CDR3 protein once, without DNA. Its table lists roughly 4,200 distinct CDR3 sequences. CDR3 length: 17 amino acids. The V gene's germline CDR1 is SGHTA and CDR2 FQGNSA. Study-wide results and caveats: Comparably high diversity was seen in both naive subsets, and much lower diversity in memory CD8+ cells. Expression of CXCR3 was partially reduced after cryopreservation, and fresh PBMCs were used in most assays.

The origin of this receptor is a human donor in good health. Some clones in this sample may be carry-over from other donors' samples. The chain has TRBV7-2 and TRBJ1-1; TCRdb names TRBD1, which stays unverified in the absence of DNA. The sample consisted of naive CXCR3- CD8+ T cells from blood. Noted subset: CD45RO-CCR7+CD27+CD95- naive CD8+ T cells lacking CXCR3 (TNR3-). CDR3: CASSQGRGVPRNTEAFF.